This entry lists 5 T cell receptor beta chains sequenced from one sample in a study of a mutant IDH1 vaccine in newly diagnosed glioma. Their cognate antigens are unknown. Only in-frame clones appear in the TCRdb table, and some are missing; sequencing was by immunoSEQ multiplex PCR. The sample gives 30,000 to 40,000 clones, roughly 76% of which show up once; approximately 5.1% is in the top ten. Time point given: week 23, last vaccination. Each dose of the vaccine consisted of 300 ug of mutant IDH1 20-mer peptide, with topical imiquimod. Specimen: PBMCs, collected from a glioma patient whose treatment included an IDH1 peptide vaccine. The receptor set was obtained from a man aged 40-49 years with glioma.

The chain couples TRBV6-6 to TRBJ2-7; D not certain. The CDR3 length is 13 residues. V was clipped by 6 bases and J by 4 bases, with 13 bases between them. CDR1 MNHNY and CDR2 SVGAGI come from the germline V gene (reference sequence). DNA of the CDR3: TGTGCCAGCAGCCGTTCACCGAGTTACGAGCAGTACTTC. It is translated as CASSRSPSYEQYF.

J is TRBJ2-7 and V is TRBV25-1; TRBD1 or TRBD2 may be the D gene (5 bases each). The CDR3 totals 16 residues. Germline lookup yields CDR1 MGHDK and CDR2 SYGVNS. V was clipped by 6 bases and J by 0 bases, with 18 bases between them. CDR3 amino acids: CASSSSGEGRSYEQYF. The CDR3 DNA is TGTGCCAGCAGCAGTTCAGGTGAGGGGCGCTCCTACGAGCAGTACTTC.

The gene calls are TRBV19 and TRBJ2-1, with TRBD2 matching over 11 bases. Losses at the gene ends were 5 bases for V and 6 bases for J; bases not matched to a gene: 6. The CDR3 extends over 15 amino acids. The germline V gene encodes CDR1 LNHDA and CDR2 SQIVND (reference sequence). CDR3 region: CASSPRTSGFNEQFF. In DNA, the CDR3 is TGTGCCAGTAGTCCTAGGACTAGCGGGTTCAATGAGCAGTTCTTC.

The chain couples TRBV28 to TRBJ2-3, with 12 bases that match TRBD2. CDR1 is MDHEN, CDR2 SYDVKM, per germline. The CDR3 has 17 residues. V was clipped by 3 bases and J by 2 bases; unmatched bases: 6. CDR3 sequence (DNA): TGTGCCAGCAGTTTCCGGACTAGCGGGAACCCCACAGATACGCAGTATTTT. Encoded protein: CASSFRTSGNPTDTQYF.

The chain couples TRBV7-9 to TRBJ2-2, with D perhaps TRBD2 (6 bases). V was clipped by 4 bases and J by 7 bases, with 16 bases between them. The CDR3 covers 15 residues. In germline, CDR1 is SEHNR, CDR2 FQNEAQ (reference sequence). CDR3 region: CASSSGAGSNGELFF. The CDR3 DNA is TGTGCCAGCAGCTCAGGAGCGGGTTCGAACGGGGAGCTGTTTTTT.